This TCR beta chain was identified in a study of blood T cell repertoires in COVID-19 (dated by TCRdb to 2019 to 2021). Study-wide context: Collaborator samples came from the United States, Italy and Spain and covered acute and convalescent phases of COVID-19. The material from the prospective study consisted of cDNA or gDNA derived from T cells, B-cell-depleted T cells, or PBMCs. Subjects who had been exposed to COVID-19, were actively infected with it, or had recovered from it provided the deeply sampled blood TCRbeta repertoires that made up the dataset. The repertoires were released in a freely available public database meant as a resource for research on the immune response to SARS-CoV-2. The samples were drawn from two sources: the first 160 participants of the ongoing ImmuneRACE study, and 1,000 to 1,500 subjects contributed by 6 global collaborators. The sample metadata nearly always contained a de-identified subject ID, COVID-19 status, age in years and sex. HLA class I and class II types, where available, came from metadata supplied by the sample provider rather than from assay-based typing. Study-wide conclusions, independent of this receptor: The amount of clinical and demographic metadata varied by source and participant and was provided uncurated.

The immunoSEQ Assay, a bias-controlled multiplex PCR, was used to amplify TCRbeta CDR3 regions from genomic DNA. The original pipeline was this. Within the assay, amplification of reference gene primers was used to estimate how many nucleated cells each sample contained. To quantify the absolute abundance of each unique TCRbeta CDR3 rearrangement, sequence reads were collapsed and filtered. Productive Simpson clonality was computed per sample as the square root of Simpson's diversity index over productive rearrangements. TCRdb re-hosts the immuneACCESS table, in-frame sequences only. Its copies lack some clones; in the studies checked, an unresolved V gene accounts for under half of them, and the cause for the rest is not known. V and J calls and clone size are given by that table; D and trimming were obtained from the DNA. This sample gives about 130,000 clones in total; about 86% of them show up just once. The ten largest clones capture less than 20% of the sample.

The CDR3 measures 17 amino acids from cysteine to phenylalanine. The kept DNA is CDR3 alone, 51 bases in frame from the first base. Cut back by 1 base and 4 bases, the V and J ends lie 19 bases apart. The germline V gene supplies CDR1 MRHNA and CDR2 SNTAGT. Each collaborating institution followed its own protocols to collect whole blood in K2EDTA tubes. For TCRbeta analysis, collaborators shipped samples in one of three forms: frozen whole blood, isolated PBMCs, or DNA extracted from either of those sample types. About this clone itself: Its antigen is currently not known. Per-nucleotide qualities are absent, and no much larger clonotype sits a single base away.

Sequenced: peripheral blood. The chain is assembled from TRBV6-4 and TRBJ1-2; a weak D assignment points to TRBD1 (5 bases agree). This receptor was obtained from a woman between 45 and 60 years old with acute or convalescent COVID-19. Here is the DNA: TGTGCCAGCAGTGACTTGGTAGGTAGGGCAGGGCGCTATGGCTACACCTTC. Its coded protein is CASSDLVGRAGRYGYTF.